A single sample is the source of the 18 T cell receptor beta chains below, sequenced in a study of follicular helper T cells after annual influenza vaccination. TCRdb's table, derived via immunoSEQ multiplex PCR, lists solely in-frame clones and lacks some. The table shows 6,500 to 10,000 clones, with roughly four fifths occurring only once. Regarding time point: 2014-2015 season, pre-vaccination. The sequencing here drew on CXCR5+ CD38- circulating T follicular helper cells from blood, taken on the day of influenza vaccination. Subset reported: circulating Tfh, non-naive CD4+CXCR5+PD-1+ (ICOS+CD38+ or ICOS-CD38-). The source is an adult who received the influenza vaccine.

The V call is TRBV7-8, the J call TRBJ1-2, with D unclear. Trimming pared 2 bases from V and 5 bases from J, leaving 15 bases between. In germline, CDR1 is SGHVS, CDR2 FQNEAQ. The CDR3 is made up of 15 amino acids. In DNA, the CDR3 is TGTGCCAGCAGCTTACCCCCGGGCCTTTCTTATGGCTACACCTTC. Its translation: CASSLPPGLSYGYTF.

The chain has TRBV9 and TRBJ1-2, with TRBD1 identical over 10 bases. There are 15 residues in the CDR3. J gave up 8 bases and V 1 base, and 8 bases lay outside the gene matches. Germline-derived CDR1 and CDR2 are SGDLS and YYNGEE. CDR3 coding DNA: TGTGCCAGCAGCGTACAGACAGGGGGCGCTTACGGCTACACCTTC. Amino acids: CASSVQTGGAYGYTF.

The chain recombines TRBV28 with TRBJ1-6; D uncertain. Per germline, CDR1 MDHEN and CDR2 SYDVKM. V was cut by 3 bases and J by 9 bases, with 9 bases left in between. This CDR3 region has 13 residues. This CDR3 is CASSFDGPSPLHF. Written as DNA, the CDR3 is TGTGCCAGCAGTTTTGACGGCCCTTCACCCCTCCACTTT. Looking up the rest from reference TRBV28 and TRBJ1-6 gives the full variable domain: DVKVTQSSRYLVKRTGEKVFLECVQDMDHENMFWYRQDPGLGLRLIYFSYDVKMKEKGDIPEGYSVSREKKERFSLILESASTNQTSMYLCASSFDGPSPLHFGNGTRLTVT.

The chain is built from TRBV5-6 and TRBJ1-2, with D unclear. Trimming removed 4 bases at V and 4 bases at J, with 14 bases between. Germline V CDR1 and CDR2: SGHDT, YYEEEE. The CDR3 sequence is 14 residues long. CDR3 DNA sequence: TGTGCCAGCAGCCCAGACGGCGCGAGCTATGGCTACACCTTC. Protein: CASSPDGASYGYTF.

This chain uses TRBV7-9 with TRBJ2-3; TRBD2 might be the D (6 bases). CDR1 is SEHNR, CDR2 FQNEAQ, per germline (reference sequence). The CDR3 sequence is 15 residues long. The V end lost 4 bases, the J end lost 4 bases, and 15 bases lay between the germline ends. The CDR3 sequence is CASSSWGEGSDTQYF. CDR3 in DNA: TGTGCCAGCAGCTCCTGGGGGGAAGGGTCAGATACGCAGTATTTT.

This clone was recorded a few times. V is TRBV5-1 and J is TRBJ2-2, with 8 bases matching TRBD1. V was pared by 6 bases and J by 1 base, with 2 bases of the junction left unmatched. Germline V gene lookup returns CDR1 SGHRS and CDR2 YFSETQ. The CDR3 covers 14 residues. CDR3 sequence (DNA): TGCGCCAGCAACACAGGGGGGAACACCGGGGAGCTGTTTTTT. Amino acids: CASNTGGNTGELFF.

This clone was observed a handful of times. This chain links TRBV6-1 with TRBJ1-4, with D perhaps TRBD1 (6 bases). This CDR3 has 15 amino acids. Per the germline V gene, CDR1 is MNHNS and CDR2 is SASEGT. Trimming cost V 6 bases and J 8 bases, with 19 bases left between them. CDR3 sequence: CASRKRGGGNEKLFF. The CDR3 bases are TGTGCCAGCAGGAAAAGGGGGGGTGGGAACGAAAAACTGTTTTTT.

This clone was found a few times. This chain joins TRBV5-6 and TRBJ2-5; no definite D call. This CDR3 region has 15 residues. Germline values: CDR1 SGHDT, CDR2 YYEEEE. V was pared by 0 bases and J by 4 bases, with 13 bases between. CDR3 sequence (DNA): TGTGCCAGCAGCTTGGGACTTGTCCCGCCAGAGACCCAGTACTTC. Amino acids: CASSLGLVPPETQYF.

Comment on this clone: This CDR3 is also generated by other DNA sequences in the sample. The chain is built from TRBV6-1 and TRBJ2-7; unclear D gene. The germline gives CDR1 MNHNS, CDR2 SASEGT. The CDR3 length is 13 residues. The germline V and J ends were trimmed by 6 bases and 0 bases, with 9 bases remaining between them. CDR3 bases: TGTGCCAGCAGACACCGAGACTCCTACGAGCAGTACTTC. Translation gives CASRHRDSYEQYF.

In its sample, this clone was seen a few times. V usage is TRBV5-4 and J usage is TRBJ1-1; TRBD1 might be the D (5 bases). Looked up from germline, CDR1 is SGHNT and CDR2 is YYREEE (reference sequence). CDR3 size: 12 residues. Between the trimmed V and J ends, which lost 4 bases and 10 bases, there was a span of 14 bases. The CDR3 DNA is TGTGCCAGCAGCCCGAGGCAGGGTTCAGCTTTCTTT. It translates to CASSPRQGSAFF.

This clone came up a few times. The CDR3 DNA follows: TGTGCCAGTAGTATAAGCAGGGGAGATGGCTACACCTTC. Its translation: CASSISRGDGYTF. V gene TRBV19 combines with J gene TRBJ1-2; D is possibly TRBD1 (6 bases). Germline V gene lookup returns CDR1 LNHDA and CDR2 SQIVND (reference sequence). V was cut by 2 bases and J by 6 bases, with 10 bases left in between. The CDR3 runs 13 residues.

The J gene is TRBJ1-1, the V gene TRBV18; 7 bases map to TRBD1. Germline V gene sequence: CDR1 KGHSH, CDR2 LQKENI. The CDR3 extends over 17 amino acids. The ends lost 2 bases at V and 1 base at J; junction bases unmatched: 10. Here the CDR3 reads CASSPRTGPMENTEAFF. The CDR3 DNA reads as TGTGCCAGCTCACCAAGGACAGGCCCTATGGAGAACACTGAAGCTTTCTTT.

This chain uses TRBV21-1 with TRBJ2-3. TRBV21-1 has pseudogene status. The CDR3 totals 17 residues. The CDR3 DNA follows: TGTGCCAGCAGCAAAGTGGAGAAGCAGGCGAGTACAGATACGCAGTATTTT. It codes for CASSKVEKQASTDTQYF.

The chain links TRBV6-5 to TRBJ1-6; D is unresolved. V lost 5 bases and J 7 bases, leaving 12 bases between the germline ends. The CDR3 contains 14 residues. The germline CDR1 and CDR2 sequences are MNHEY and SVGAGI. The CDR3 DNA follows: TGTGCCAGCAGTGAAAACCCCGTAAATTCACCCCTCCACTTT. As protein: CASSENPVNSPLHF.

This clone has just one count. CDR3 DNA sequence: TGTGCCTGGAGTTCAATAGGTGGGGAGACCCAGTACTTC. Amino acids: CAWSSIGGETQYF. V is TRBV30 and J is TRBJ2-5; no clear D gene. The CDR3 is 13 residues long. Trimming removed 2 bases at V and 5 bases at J, with 12 bases between. The V gene's germline CDR1 is GTSNPN and CDR2 SVGIG (reference sequence).

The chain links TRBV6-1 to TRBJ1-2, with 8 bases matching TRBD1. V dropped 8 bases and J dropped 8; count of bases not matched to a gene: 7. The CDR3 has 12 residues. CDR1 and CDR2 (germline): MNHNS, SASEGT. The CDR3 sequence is CASWDYRGGYTF. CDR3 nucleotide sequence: TGTGCCAGCTGGGACTACAGGGGGGGCTACACCTTC.

This CDR3 is CASSFNRASSYEQYF. The CDR3 region has the DNA TGCGCCAGCAGCTTCAACAGAGCGAGCTCCTACGAGCAGTACTTC. The V call is TRBV5-1, the J call TRBJ2-7; D uncertain. The V gene lost 2 bases and the J gene lost 0 bases, with 12 bases spanning the gap. The CDR3 is 15 residues long. CDR1 and CDR2 from the germline V gene are SGHRS and YFSETQ. The complete variable domain, with remaining parts taken from reference TRBV5-1 and TRBJ2-7, reads KAGVTQTPRYLIKTRGQQVTLSCSPISGHRSVSWYQQTPGQGLQFLFEYFSETQRNKGNFPGRFSGRQFSNSRSEMNVSTLELGDSALYLCASSFNRASSYEQYFGPGTRLTVT.

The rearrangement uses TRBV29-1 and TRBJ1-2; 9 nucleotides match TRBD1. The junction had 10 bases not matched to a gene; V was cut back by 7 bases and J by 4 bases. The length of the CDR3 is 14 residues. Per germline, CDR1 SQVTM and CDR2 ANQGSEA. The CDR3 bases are TGCAGCGCTGGGGGGGGACAGGGCTTCTATGGCTACACCTTC. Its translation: CSAGGGQGFYGYTF.